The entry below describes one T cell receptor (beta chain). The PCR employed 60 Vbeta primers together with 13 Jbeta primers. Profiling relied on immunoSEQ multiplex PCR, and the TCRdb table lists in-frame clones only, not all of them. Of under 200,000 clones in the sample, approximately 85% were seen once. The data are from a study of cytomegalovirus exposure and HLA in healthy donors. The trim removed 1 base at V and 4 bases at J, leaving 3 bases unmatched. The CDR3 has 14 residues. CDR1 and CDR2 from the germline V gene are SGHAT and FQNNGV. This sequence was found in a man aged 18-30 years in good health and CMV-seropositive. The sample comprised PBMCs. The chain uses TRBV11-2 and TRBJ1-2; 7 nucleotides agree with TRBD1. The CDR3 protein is CASSLGQGFYGYTF. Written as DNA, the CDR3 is TGTGCCAGCAGCTTAGGACAGGGCTTCTATGGCTACACCTTC.